This TCR beta chain was identified in a study of cytomegalovirus exposure and HLA in healthy donors. Findings of the study overall: Generally TCR sequences proved uncommon, though certain public TCRs appeared in numerous donors. Associated with cytomegalovirus, according to the listing, were 150 to 200 TCR beta chains.

Primers: 60 Vbeta forward and 13 Jbeta reverse. Only in-frame clones appear in the TCRdb table, and some are missing; sequencing was by immunoSEQ multiplex PCR. In the table there are 95,000 to 150,000 clones, over 65% of which are singletons. CDR1 is SEHNR and CDR2 is FQNEAQ in the germline V gene (reference sequence). V lost 7 bases and J lost 3; bases outside the gene matches: 7. The CDR3 loop spans 15 amino acids. On this clone: The antigen remains undetermined.

Sequenced material: PBMCs. The chain carries TRBV7-9 and TRBJ2-5; TRBD2 matches 11 bases. This sequence was found in a woman between 35 and 50 years old in good health and CMV-seropositive. This chain's CDR3 is CASIPTSGEKETQYF. CDR3 in DNA: TGTGCCAGCATCCCGACTAGCGGGGAGAAAGAGACCCAGTACTTC.